Ten or more counts support the clone carrying this T cell receptor (beta chain). This sample was taken from a study of regulatory T cells in long-lasting Graves disease. The CDR3 contains 14 residues. From germline, CDR1 is MGHRA and CDR2 YSYEKL. J gave up 4 bases and V 4 bases, and 6 bases lay outside the gene matches. Time point here: newly diagnosed GD, antithyroid drugs for less than 3 months. Researchers made the TCR library from RNA that was extracted from PBMCs. Building the TCR beta libraries relied on iRepertoire HTBI primers, and CDR3 regions underwent Arm-PCR. TCRdb recomputed calls from the multiplex PCR reads with MiXCR, one row per CDR3 protein. Of about 530,000 distinct CDR3 sequences in the sample, around 16% are singletons; the top ten hold approximately 25%. These data were likewise used in another study, on T cells in Graves' hyperthyroidism and ophthalmopathy. That work contributes: Stability of Graves' hyperthyroidism was defined as absent ophthalmopathy progression within 18 months.

The sequence was collected from a woman aged 35-65 years with Graves disease. This material consisted of peripheral blood mononuclear cells (PBMCs), taken at new diagnosis, from a patient treated with antithyroid drugs. The chain carries TRBV4-1 and TRBJ2-5; 7 bases map to TRBD1. In DNA, the CDR3 is TGCGCCAGCAGCCGAAACAGGGGAAGAGAGACCCAGTACTTC. It specifies CASSRNRGRETQYF.